This T cell receptor beta chain came from a study of patients and donors after allogeneic stem cell transplantation. TCRdb reprocessed the RT-PCR reads via MiXCR and lists one record per CDR3 protein. The sample consists of approximately 200,000 distinct CDR3 sequences, 41% of them appearing once. This clonotype was counted a few times. There are 15 residues in the CDR3. Looked up from germline, CDR1 is MDHEN and CDR2 is SYDVKM. Trimming took off 6 bases at V and 5 bases at J, with 14 bases between the two ends. Sample: blood, either unsorted or a sorted T cell fraction (not recorded which). The source is a human donor who was either an allogeneic HSCT recipient or a stem cell or donor lymphocyte infusion donor (not recorded which). It is not recorded whose cells these are; they may come from a transplant donor. This chain uses TRBV28 with TRBJ1-6; D is ambiguous. The CDR3 DNA reads TGTGCCAGCAGAACAGAGAATAGCAATAATTCACCCCTCCACTTT. This gives the protein CASRTENSNNSPLHF.